The 14 T cell receptor beta chains reported below all come from one sample, sequenced in a study of T cells in Graves' hyperthyroidism and ophthalmopathy. TCR beta CDR3 regions were amplified from RNA transcripts. TCR CDR3 regions were first amplified by RT-PCR with HTBI primers. TCRdb independently ran MiXCR on the multiplex PCR reads; one entry per CDR3 protein. The repertoire holds 500,000 to 650,000 distinct CDR3 sequences, with around 50% as singletons. Sequencing was done on a sample of peripheral blood or thyroid tissue (not recorded which). The receptors come from an adult woman with Graves' disease, either hyperthyroidism or ophthalmopathy (not recorded which).

This clonotype was seen a handful of times. The CDR3 DNA is TGTGCCAGCTCACCTTCCGGGACAGGCCTCAACGAGCAGTACTTC. Translated, it gives CASSPSGTGLNEQYF. The chain carries TRBV7-2 and TRBJ2-7; the match to TRBD1 covers 8 bases. Germline V gene sequence: CDR1 SGHTA, CDR2 FQGNSA. The CDR3 runs to 15 residues. V shed 8 bases, J shed 5 bases, and the junction held 14 bases outside the gene matches.

This clonotype appeared many times. The V gene is TRBV19, the J gene TRBJ2-7; TRBD2 aligns across 11 bases. CDR1 is LNHDA and CDR2 is SQIVND in the germline V gene (reference sequence). The CDR3 length is 15 residues. Trimming removed 1 base from V and 1 base from J; junction bases left unmatched: 0. The CDR3 sequence: CASSIGLAGSYEQYF. CDR3 coding DNA: TGTGCCAGTAGTATAGGACTAGCGGGGTCCTACGAGCAGTACTTC.

The V and J genes are TRBV29-1 and TRBJ2-3, with D uncertain. V lost 1 base and J 3 bases, leaving 14 bases between the germline ends. The CDR3 runs 15 residues. Germline values: CDR1 SQVTM, CDR2 ANQGSEA. DNA of the CDR3: TGCAGCGTTGAAGTAGGCAGTTCCCTAACAGATACGCAGTATTTT. This codes for CSVEVGSSLTDTQYF.

This clonotype was counted at least ten times. The chain joins TRBV9 to TRBJ2-2; the D gene is possibly TRBD2 (6 bases). The length of the CDR3 is 16 residues. Trimming took off 0 bases at V and 6 bases at J, with 15 bases between the two ends. Germline V gives CDR1 SGDLS, CDR2 YYNGEE. The CDR3 coding sequence is TGTGCCAGCAGCGTAGGGGGAGGACTCCAGGCCGGGGAGCTGTTTTTT. It yields the protein CASSVGGGLQAGELFF.

This clonotype was detected many times. The chain is built from TRBV5-5 and TRBJ2-2; the match to TRBD2 covers 10 bases. The V segment lost 4 bases and the J segment 3 bases; nucleotides outside the gene matches: 9. Germline V gene data show CDR1 as SGHKS and CDR2 as YYEKEE (reference sequence). This CDR3 has 17 residues. The DNA for the CDR3 is TGTGCCAGCAGCCACGAACCAGCGGGAGGGTACACCGGGGAGCTGTTTTTT. Protein sequence: CASSHEPAGGYTGELFF.

The chain couples TRBV10-3 to TRBJ2-7, with 9 bases that match TRBD1. The DNA end is more similar to TRBJ2-1, so the J call may be wrong. This CDR3 spans 13 amino acids. Germline V gives CDR1 ENHRY, CDR2 SYGVKD. DNA of the CDR3: TGTGCCATCAGTGAGGTCCGGGACAGGGTGCAGTTCTTC. Translation gives CAISEVRDRVQFF.

The V and J genes are TRBV29-1 and TRBJ2-1; 13 nucleotides line up with TRBD2. The CDR3 consists of 13 residues. Germline-derived CDR1 and CDR2 are SQVTM and ANQGSEA. V dropped 4 bases and J dropped 7; count of bases not matched to a gene: 1. The CDR3 spells CSVGLAGGNEQFF. DNA of the CDR3: TGCAGCGTTGGACTAGCGGGAGGAAATGAGCAGTTCTTC.

The CDR3 loop reads CSARDPEYAEKLFF. CDR3 bases: TGCAGTGCTAGAGATCCGGAGTACGCGGAAAAACTGTTTTTT. The chain uses TRBV20-1 and TRBJ1-4, with D uncertain. Germline CDR1 DFQATT, CDR2 SNEGSKA (reference sequence). The ends were cut back, 0 bases at V and 8 bases at J, with 13 bases in the middle. This CDR3 region has 14 residues.

This clonotype showed up just a few times. This chain links TRBV12-3 or TRBV12-4 with TRBJ2-5, with D perhaps matching TRBD1 or TRBD2 (5 bases each). The CDR3 extends over 13 amino acids. V was shortened by 4 bases and J by 7 bases, with 13 bases between the two germline ends. This chain's CDR3 is CASSYFGDGTQYF. The DNA for the CDR3 is TGTGCCAGCAGTTACTTCGGGGACGGGACCCAGTACTTC.

This clonotype was seen repeatedly, ten times or more. The chain uses TRBV11-2 and TRBJ2-7; D is perhaps TRBD1 or TRBD2 (5 bases each). Trimming removed 5 bases at V and 6 bases at J, with 11 bases between. The CDR3 has 12 amino acids. Germline-derived CDR1 and CDR2 are SGHAT and FQNNGV. The CDR3 loop reads CASSPGAAEQYF. In DNA form, the CDR3 reads TGTGCCAGCAGCCCCGGGGCGGCCGAGCAGTACTTC.

This clonotype appeared a few times. Compared with germline, one end of the junction differs, possibly owing to a read error. This chain uses TRBV4-1 with TRBJ1-2, with unresolved D. This CDR3 is built from 14 residues. Looked up from germline, CDR1 is MGHRA and CDR2 is YSYEKL. In DNA, the CDR3 is TGTGCCAGCAGCTCCCAGGCGGAATTCTATGGCTACACCTTC. Translation: CASSSQAEFYGYTF.

The chain carries TRBV6-2 or TRBV6-3 and TRBJ1-1, with 11 bases matching TRBD1. With 6 bases clipped from V and 8 bases from J, the junction kept 8 bases outside the gene matches. CDR1 and CDR2 (germline): MNHEY, SVGEGT. This CDR3 has 14 residues. The CDR3 loop reads CASSWTGGSREAFF. The CDR3 coding sequence is TGTGCCAGCAGCTGGACAGGGGGCAGTCGGGAAGCTTTCTTT.

The rearrangement joins TRBV6-5 to TRBJ1-1; D uncertain. V lost 7 bases to trimming and J lost 6 bases, with 9 bases between them. The CDR3 runs to 11 residues. Germline V gene data show CDR1 as MNHEY and CDR2 as SVGAGI. CDR3 nucleotides: TGTGCCAGCACGTCGGGGTCTGAAGCTTTCTTT. Translated: CASTSGSEAFF.

This clonotype has at least ten counts. This sequence joins TRBV12-3 or TRBV12-4 and TRBJ1-5; D ambiguous. The CDR3 loop spans 13 amino acids. Between the trimmed V and J ends, which lost 1 base and 6 bases, there was a span of 7 bases. The CDR3 bases are TGTGCCAGCAGTTTAGAAAGGACTCAGCCCCAGCATTTT. It codes for CASSLERTQPQHF.